This TCR beta chain was identified in a study of graft-versus-host responses after intestinal transplantation. Of note for this clone: Its matching antigen is unknown.

This CDR3 region has 14 residues. V lost 0 bases and J lost 7, with 14 bases in between. Looked up from germline, CDR1 is SGDLS and CDR2 is YYNGEE. Measured with immunoSEQ multiplex PCR; TCRdb has only the in-frame clones, and not every one. This table has more than 60,000 clones, 90% appearing once. This clonotype originated in a human donor who received an intestinal transplant. The chain joins TRBV9 to TRBJ2-7; D is possibly TRBD2 (5 bases). The sample in question was unstimulated CD8+ T cells sorted from spleen or lymph node cells, obtained before intestinal transplant. In DNA, the CDR3 is TGTGCCAGCAGCGTAGGGTTCGGGTCGGGGGAGCAGTACTTC. This gives the protein CASSVGFGSGEQYF.